This entry describes one TCR beta chain. Antigen specificity is unknown. Trimming took 2 bases from V and 3 from J; bases not matched to a gene: 4. The germline gives CDR1 SGHRS, CDR2 YFSETQ. This CDR3 contains 14 residues. The data were taken from a study of cytomegalovirus exposure and HLA in healthy donors. The study, taken as a whole, reports: A later analysis linked a missense DCLRE1C variant to TCR beta V- and J-gene trimming. A later analysis reportedly found that, within productive TCRs, an Asian-associated ancestry cluster had fewer N-insertions than the mean observed across the roughly 700 donors.

PCR involved 60 Vbeta and 13 Jbeta primers. The protocol was immunoSEQ multiplex PCR, while the TCRdb copy is restricted to in-frame clones and leaves out a portion. The sample has some 180,000 clones. Sequenced: PBMCs. The receptor was derived from a man aged 25-45 years in good health and CMV-seronegative. This sequence joins TRBV5-1 and TRBJ2-5; 7 nucleotides match TRBD2. The CDR3 is CASSFGRGEETQYF. DNA for the CDR3: TGCGCCAGCAGCTTCGGCCGGGGGGAAGAGACCCAGTACTTC.